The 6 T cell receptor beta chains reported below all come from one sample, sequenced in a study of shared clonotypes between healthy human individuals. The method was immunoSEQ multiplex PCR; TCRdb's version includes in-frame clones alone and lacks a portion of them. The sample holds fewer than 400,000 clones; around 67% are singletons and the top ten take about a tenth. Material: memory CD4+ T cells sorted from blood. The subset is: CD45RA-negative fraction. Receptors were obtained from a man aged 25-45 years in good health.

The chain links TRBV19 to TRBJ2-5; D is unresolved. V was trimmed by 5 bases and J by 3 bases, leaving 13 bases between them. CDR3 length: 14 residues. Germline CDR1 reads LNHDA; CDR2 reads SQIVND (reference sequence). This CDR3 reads CASSSVTGKETQYF. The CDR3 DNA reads TGTGCCAGTAGTTCCGTGACTGGGAAAGAGACCCAGTACTTC.

The CDR3 region has the DNA TGTGCCAGCAGTGACTCGCGGCAGCAAGAGACCCAGTACTTC. It is translated as CASSDSRQQETQYF. The chain uses TRBV6-4 and TRBJ2-5; D gene unclear. Trimming removed 0 bases from V and 2 bases from J, with 7 bases in between. The CDR3 loop spans 14 amino acids. The germline V gene has CDR1 MRHNA and CDR2 SNTAGT.

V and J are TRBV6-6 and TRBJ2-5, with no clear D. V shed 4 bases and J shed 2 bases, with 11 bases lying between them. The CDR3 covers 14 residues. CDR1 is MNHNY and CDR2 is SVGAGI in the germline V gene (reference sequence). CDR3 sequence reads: CASSSRSAQETQYF. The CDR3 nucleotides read TGTGCCAGCAGTTCCAGGTCCGCTCAAGAGACCCAGTACTTC.

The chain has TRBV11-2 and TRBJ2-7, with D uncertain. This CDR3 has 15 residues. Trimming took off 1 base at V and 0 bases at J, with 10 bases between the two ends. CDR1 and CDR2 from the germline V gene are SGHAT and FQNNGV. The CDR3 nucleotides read TGTGCCAGCAGCTTAGTTTTAGGTGGCTCCTACGAGCAGTACTTC. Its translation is CASSLVLGGSYEQYF.

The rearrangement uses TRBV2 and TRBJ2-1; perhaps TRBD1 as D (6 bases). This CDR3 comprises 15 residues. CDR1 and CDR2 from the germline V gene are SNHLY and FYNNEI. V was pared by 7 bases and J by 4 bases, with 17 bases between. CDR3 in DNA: TGTGCCAGCACCGAAGGTACAGGGATATACAATGAGCAGTTCTTC. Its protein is CASTEGTGIYNEQFF.

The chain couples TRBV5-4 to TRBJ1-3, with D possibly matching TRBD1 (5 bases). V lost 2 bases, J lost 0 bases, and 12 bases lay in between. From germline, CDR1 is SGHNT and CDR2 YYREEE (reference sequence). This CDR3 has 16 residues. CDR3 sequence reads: CASSLGTSSSGNTIYF. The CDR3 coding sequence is TGTGCCAGCAGCTTAGGGACTTCCAGCTCTGGAAACACCATATATTTT.